The TCR beta chain described here comes from a study of blood T cell repertoires in COVID-19. At the level of the study: From the United States, Italy and Spain came samples of acute and convalescent COVID-19. Sources were T cells, B-cell-depleted T cells, or PBMCs; the material itself was cDNA or gDNA.

The length of the CDR3 is 15 residues. Germline loops: CDR1 GTSNPN, CDR2 SVGIG (reference sequence). V gave up 1 base and J gave up 8 bases, with 20 bases separating them. Methods used by the authors: Amplifying reference gene primers gave estimates of nucleated cell counts. Method: immunoSEQ multiplex PCR; TCRdb's copy keeps in-frame clones and lacks some. The V and J calls and clone size were taken over from that table, and D and trimming were inferred from the DNA. The data hold approximately 250,000 clones, with more than 70% observed a single time. The genes are TRBV30 and TRBJ1-1; D is possibly TRBD1 (5 bases). Sequencing was performed on PBMCs or T cells enriched from blood (not recorded which). This TCR derives from a woman between 40 and 55 years old with acute COVID-19. CDR3 nucleotide sequence: TGTGCCTGGAGTGAACGCGCCACATGGGGGGGAGAAGCTTTCTTT. Its protein is CAWSERATWGGEAFF.